These 14 T cell receptor beta chains were sequenced from one sample in a study of CD8+ T cells in alopecia areata. RNA, once extracted, was reverse transcribed into cDNA for use as the sequencing template. This table comes from immunoSEQ multiplex PCR, and its TCRdb copy is limited to in-frame clones, with some not included. The sample consists of roughly 130,000 clones, 50% to 60% of them appearing once. The sample here was CD4+ T cells sorted from blood, taken at week 0. These receptors came from a human donor with alopecia areata.

The CDR3 nucleotides read TGTGCCAGCAGCAGTACCGGCAACTCCTACGAGCAGTACTTC. This gives the protein CASSSTGNSYEQYF. This sequence joins TRBV11-3 and TRBJ2-7; D gene unclear. Per the germline V gene, CDR1 is SGHNT and CDR2 is YENEEA. V lost 5 bases and J lost 0, with 11 bases in between. The CDR3 extends over 14 amino acids.

V and J are TRBV4-1 and TRBJ2-3; D gene ambiguous. This CDR3 contains 16 residues. Trimming left V 1 base short and J 0 bases short, with 11 bases between. Per the germline V gene, CDR1 is MGHRA and CDR2 is YSYEKL. In DNA form, the CDR3 reads TGCGCCAGCAGCCAAGTTCAACCGGCTAGCACAGATACGCAGTATTTT. This encodes CASSQVQPASTDTQYF.

Here the CDR3 DNA reads TGTGCCAGCTCACCACGGAGCGGGAGGGCCTCCTACAATGAGCAGTTCTTC. Amino acids: CASSPRSGRASYNEQFF. This chain joins TRBV18 and TRBJ2-1; 10 bases are a match to TRBD2. The V gene end was trimmed by 1 base and the J gene end by 0 bases; junction bases not matched to a gene: 3. This CDR3 comprises 17 residues. Germline CDR1 is KGHSH and CDR2 is LQKENI.

This chain joins TRBV7-3 and TRBJ1-1; D gene unclear. Trimming removed 5 bases at V and 0 bases at J, with 7 bases between. The CDR3 is made up of 13 amino acids. Germline CDR1 is SGHTA and CDR2 is FQGTGA. In DNA form, the CDR3 reads TGTGCCAGCAGCCGCGGGATGAACACTGAAGCTTTCTTT. Protein product: CASSRGMNTEAFF.

The rearrangement uses TRBV18 and TRBJ1-6; TRBD1 is a possible D gene (5 bases). V was trimmed by 6 bases and J by 5 bases, leaving 14 bases between them. Per germline, CDR1 KGHSH and CDR2 LQKENI. The CDR3 runs to 15 residues. CDR3 coding DNA: TGTGCCAGCTCTCTCCGGGACGGTGATAATTCACCCCTCCACTTT. This translates into CASSLRDGDNSPLHF.

The chain is built from TRBV9 and TRBJ1-2; D is undetermined. The germline gives CDR1 SGDLS, CDR2 YYNGEE. The CDR3 contains 12 residues. Trimming removed 3 bases from V and 6 bases from J, with 9 bases in between. The CDR3 DNA follows: TGTGCCAGCAGCGCCACCTCGGATGGCTACACCTTC. Protein sequence: CASSATSDGYTF.

This clone has a handful of counts. The chain is built from TRBV5-1 and TRBJ2-1; tentatively, D is TRBD2 (6 bases). Germline CDR1 is SGHRS and CDR2 is YFSETQ. Trimming shortened V by 3 bases and J by 7 bases, and 14 bases separated the two germline ends. This CDR3 region has 14 residues. In DNA form, the CDR3 reads TGCGCCAGCAGCTCGGATGTCGGAGGGAATGAGCAGTTCTTC. This encodes CASSSDVGGNEQFF.

The V call is TRBV7-9, the J call TRBJ2-3, with D possibly matching TRBD2 (6 bases). The CDR3 spans 14 residues. The germline V and J ends were trimmed by 5 bases and 2 bases, with 11 bases remaining between them. Germline CDR1 and CDR2: SEHNR and FQNEAQ (reference sequence). CDR3 in amino acids: CASSPGLDTDTQYF. DNA for the CDR3: TGTGCCAGCAGCCCGGGACTGGACACAGATACGCAGTATTTT.

This sequence joins TRBV11-3 and TRBJ2-3; 13 bases agree with TRBD2. The V gene end was trimmed by 3 bases and the J gene end by 1 base; junction bases not matched to a gene: 4. CDR1 SGHNT and CDR2 YENEEA come from the germline V gene. This CDR3 comprises 17 residues. The CDR3: CASSFAGTSGGTDTQYF. CDR3 coding DNA: TGTGCCAGCAGCTTTGCCGGGACTAGCGGGGGCACAGATACGCAGTATTTT.

The CDR3 DNA follows: TGTGCCATCAGCGGCCTGACCTCGGGTGGAGGGGGAAATGAGCAGTTCTTC. Protein: CAISGLTSGGGGNEQFF. This chain links TRBV10-3 with TRBJ2-1, with D perhaps matching TRBD1 or TRBD2 (6 bases each). The CDR3 extends over 17 amino acids. V lost 6 bases and J 7 bases, leaving 25 bases between the germline ends. Germline lookup yields CDR1 ENHRY and CDR2 SYGVKD.

The chain employs TRBV7-9 and TRBJ2-1, with TRBD2 matching 10 bases. The CDR3 extends over 15 amino acids. Per the germline V gene, CDR1 is SEHNR and CDR2 is FQNEAQ (reference sequence). The V segment lost 2 bases and the J segment 12 bases; nucleotides outside the gene matches: 10. CDR3 sequence reads: CASSLTGLAGVRQFF. The CDR3 DNA reads as TGTGCCAGCAGCTTAACGGGCCTAGCGGGAGTCCGGCAGTTCTTC.

The genes are TRBV7-9 and TRBJ2-7, with 11 bases fitting TRBD2. V lost 3 bases and J lost 2; bases outside the gene matches: 3. The CDR3 has 15 residues. Germline values: CDR1 SEHNR, CDR2 FQNEAQ (reference sequence). CDR3 in amino acids: CASSLTSGAAYEQYF. As DNA, the CDR3 is TGTGCCAGCAGCTTGACTAGCGGGGCAGCCTACGAGCAGTACTTC.

This clone has only a few counts. V gene TRBV7-8 combines with J gene TRBJ2-1; maybe TRBD2 (5 bases). The germline CDR1 and CDR2 sequences are SGHVS and FQNEAQ. CDR3 length: 13 residues. The V end lost 6 bases, the J end lost 8 bases, and 14 bases lay between the germline ends. CDR3 coding DNA: TGTGCCAGCAGGTCCCGGGGAACGGATGAGCAGTTCTTC. Amino acid sequence: CASRSRGTDEQFF.

The chain is built from TRBV5-1 and TRBJ2-1; 10 bases line up with TRBD1. V trimming: 5 bases; J trimming: 8 bases; junction bases outside the gene matches: 7. Germline CDR1 reads SGHRS; CDR2 reads YFSETQ. The CDR3 is made up of 14 amino acids. CDR3 nucleotide sequence: TGCGCCAGCAGAAAGGGACAGGGGTCCGATGAGCAGTTCTTC. Encoded protein: CASRKGQGSDEQFF.